This T cell receptor beta chain was profiled in a study of T cells in localized non-small cell lung cancer. Study findings and constraints: Median approximately 61 top-100 tumor clones were shared with paired adjacent lung. Sequencing was limited to one tumor region, leaving the possibility of heterogeneity open.

Some clones are missing from TCRdb's copy, which holds only in-frame ones; the method was immunoSEQ multiplex PCR. Here the sample spans tens of thousands of clones, roughly 90% being singletons. The V end lost 7 bases, the J end lost 0 bases, and 11 bases lay between the germline ends. Germline lookup yields CDR1 SGHKS and CDR2 YYEKEE (reference sequence). The CDR3 covers 15 residues. A remark on this clone: The antigen is not known.

Sequenced here: peripheral blood, sampled before any cancer treatment. This receptor was obtained from a male donor aged 60 or over with stage I squamous cell lung carcinoma. This chain joins TRBV5-5 and TRBJ2-6; D ambiguous. This chain's CDR3 is CASGSPSSGANVLTF. The DNA for the CDR3 is TGTGCCAGCGGATCACCGAGCTCTGGGGCCAACGTCCTGACTTTC.